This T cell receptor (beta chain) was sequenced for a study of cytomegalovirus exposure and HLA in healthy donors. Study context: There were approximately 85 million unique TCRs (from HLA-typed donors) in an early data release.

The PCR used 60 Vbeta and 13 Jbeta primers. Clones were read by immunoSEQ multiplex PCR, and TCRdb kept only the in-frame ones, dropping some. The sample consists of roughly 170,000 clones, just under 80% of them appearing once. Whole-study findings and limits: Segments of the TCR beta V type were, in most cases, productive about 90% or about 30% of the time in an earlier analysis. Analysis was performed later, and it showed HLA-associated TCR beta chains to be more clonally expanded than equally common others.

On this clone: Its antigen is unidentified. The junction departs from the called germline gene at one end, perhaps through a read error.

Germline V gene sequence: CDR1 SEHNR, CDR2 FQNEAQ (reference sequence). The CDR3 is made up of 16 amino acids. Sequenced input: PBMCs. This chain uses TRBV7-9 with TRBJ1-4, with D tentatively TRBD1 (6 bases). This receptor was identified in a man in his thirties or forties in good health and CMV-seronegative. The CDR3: CSSSLVQGLTNEKLFF. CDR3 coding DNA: TGTTCCAGCAGCTTAGTTCAGGGGCTGACTAATGAAAAACTGTTTTTT.